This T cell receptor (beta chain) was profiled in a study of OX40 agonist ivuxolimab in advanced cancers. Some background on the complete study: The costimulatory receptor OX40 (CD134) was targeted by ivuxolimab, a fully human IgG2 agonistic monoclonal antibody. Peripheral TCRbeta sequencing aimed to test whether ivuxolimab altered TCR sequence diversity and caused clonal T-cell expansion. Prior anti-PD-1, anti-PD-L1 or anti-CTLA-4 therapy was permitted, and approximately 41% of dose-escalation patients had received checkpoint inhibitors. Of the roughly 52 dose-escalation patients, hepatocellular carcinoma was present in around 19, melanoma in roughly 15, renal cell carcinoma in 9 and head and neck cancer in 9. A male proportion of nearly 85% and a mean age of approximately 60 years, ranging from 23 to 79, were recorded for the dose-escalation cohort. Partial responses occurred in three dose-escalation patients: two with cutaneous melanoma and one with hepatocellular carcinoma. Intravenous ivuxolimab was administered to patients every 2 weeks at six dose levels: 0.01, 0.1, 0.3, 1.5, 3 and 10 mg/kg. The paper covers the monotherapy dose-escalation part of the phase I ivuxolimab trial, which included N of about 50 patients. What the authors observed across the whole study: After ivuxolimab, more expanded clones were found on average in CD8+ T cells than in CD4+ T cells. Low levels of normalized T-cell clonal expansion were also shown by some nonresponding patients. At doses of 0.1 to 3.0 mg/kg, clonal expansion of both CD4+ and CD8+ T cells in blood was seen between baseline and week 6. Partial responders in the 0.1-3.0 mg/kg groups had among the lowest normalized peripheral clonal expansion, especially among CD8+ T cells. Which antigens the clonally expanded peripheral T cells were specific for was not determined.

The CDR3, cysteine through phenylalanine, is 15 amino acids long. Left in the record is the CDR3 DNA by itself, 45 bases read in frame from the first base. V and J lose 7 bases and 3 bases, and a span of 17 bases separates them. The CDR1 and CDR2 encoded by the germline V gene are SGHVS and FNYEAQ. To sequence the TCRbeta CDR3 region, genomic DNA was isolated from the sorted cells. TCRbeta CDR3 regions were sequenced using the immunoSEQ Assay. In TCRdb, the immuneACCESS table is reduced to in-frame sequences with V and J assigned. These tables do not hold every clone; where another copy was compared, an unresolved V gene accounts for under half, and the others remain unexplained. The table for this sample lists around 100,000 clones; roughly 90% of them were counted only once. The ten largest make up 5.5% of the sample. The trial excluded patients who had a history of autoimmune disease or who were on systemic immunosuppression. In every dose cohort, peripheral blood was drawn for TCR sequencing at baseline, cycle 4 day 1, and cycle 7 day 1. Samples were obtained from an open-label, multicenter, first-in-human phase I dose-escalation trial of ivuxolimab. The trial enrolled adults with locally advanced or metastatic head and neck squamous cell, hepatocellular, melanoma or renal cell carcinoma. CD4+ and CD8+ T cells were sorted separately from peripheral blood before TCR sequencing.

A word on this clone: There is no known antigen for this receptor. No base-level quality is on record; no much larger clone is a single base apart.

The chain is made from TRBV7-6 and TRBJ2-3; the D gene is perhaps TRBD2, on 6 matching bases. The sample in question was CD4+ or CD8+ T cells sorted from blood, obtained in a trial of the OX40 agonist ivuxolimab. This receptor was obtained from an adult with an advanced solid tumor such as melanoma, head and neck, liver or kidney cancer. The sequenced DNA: TGTGCCAGCATACTAACTAGCCTGGCTACAGATACGCAGTATTTT. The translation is CASILTSLATDTQYF.